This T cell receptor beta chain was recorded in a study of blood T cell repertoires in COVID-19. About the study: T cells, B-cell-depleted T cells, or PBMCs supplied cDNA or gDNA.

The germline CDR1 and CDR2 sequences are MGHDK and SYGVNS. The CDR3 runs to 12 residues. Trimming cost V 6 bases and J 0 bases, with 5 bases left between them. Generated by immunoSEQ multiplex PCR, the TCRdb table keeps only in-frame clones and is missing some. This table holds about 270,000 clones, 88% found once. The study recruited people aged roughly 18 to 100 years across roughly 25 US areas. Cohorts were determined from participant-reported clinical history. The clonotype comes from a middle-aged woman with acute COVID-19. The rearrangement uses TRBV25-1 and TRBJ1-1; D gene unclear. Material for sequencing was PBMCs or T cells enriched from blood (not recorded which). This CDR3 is CASSRVNTEAFF. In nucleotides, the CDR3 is TGTGCCAGCAGCCGAGTGAACACTGAAGCTTTCTTT.